What follows are 12 T cell receptor beta chains derived from one specimen sequenced in a study of control samples from healthy donors and cancer patients. Clones were read by immunoSEQ multiplex PCR, and TCRdb kept only the in-frame ones, dropping some. Here the sample spans approximately 150,000 clones, roughly nine tenths being singletons. What was sequenced was blood. The receptors come from a woman between 25 and 40 years old in good health.

This chain joins TRBV24-1 and TRBJ2-3; possibly TRBD1 or TRBD2 for D (5 bases each). V shed 4 bases and J shed 2 bases, with 21 bases lying between them. The CDR3 extends over 18 amino acids. From germline, CDR1 is KGHDR and CDR2 SFDVKD. CDR3 sequence reads: CATSDALTGRGLTDTQYF. DNA of the CDR3: TGTGCCACCAGTGACGCTCTCACAGGTCGGGGCCTCACAGATACGCAGTATTTT.

This chain links TRBV28 with TRBJ1-5, with D unclear. The CDR3 runs to 16 residues. Trimming took off 2 bases at V and 7 bases at J, with 18 bases between the two ends. CDR1 is MDHEN, CDR2 SYDVKM, per germline. The CDR3 loop is CASSLGLRGNFQPQHF. The CDR3 bases are TGTGCCAGCAGTTTAGGTCTCAGAGGGAATTTCCAGCCCCAGCATTTT.

The genes are TRBV7-9 and TRBJ2-6; TRBD1 might be the D (6 bases). The CDR3 covers 15 residues. V lost 5 bases, J lost 4 bases, and 12 bases lay in between. Per the germline V gene, CDR1 is SEHNR and CDR2 is FQNEAQ (reference sequence). Written as DNA, the CDR3 is TGTGCCAGCAGCCTCAGGGGATGGGGGGCCAACGTCCTGACTTTC. This gives the protein CASSLRGWGANVLTF.

This chain links TRBV5-3 with TRBJ1-6; a weak D match, TRBD1 (6 bases). TRBV5-3 is placed among ORFs of uncertain function. V was trimmed by 0 bases and J by 14 bases, leaving 15 bases between them. The CDR3 length is 14 residues. CDR3 in DNA: TGTGCCAGAAGCTTGGGGACAGTCCCTTCGGCCCTCCACTTT. Protein sequence: CARSLGTVPSALHF.

The V gene is TRBV20-1, the J gene TRBJ2-7; D remains ambiguous. V was cut by 3 bases and J by 3 bases, with 6 bases left in between. Germline CDR1 reads DFQATT; CDR2 reads SNEGSKA (reference sequence). This CDR3 is 11 amino acids long. The CDR3 loop reads CSASESYEQYF. In DNA form, the CDR3 reads TGCAGTGCTAGTGAGAGCTACGAGCAGTACTTC.

The J gene is TRBJ2-5, the V gene TRBV7-3, with TRBD1 matching over 7 bases. Germline assignment: CDR1 SGHTA and CDR2 FQGTGA. CDR3 length equals 15 residues. V lost 4 bases to trimming and J lost 1 base; unmatched junction nucleotides: 6. The CDR3 protein is CASSYRGRGQETQYF. The CDR3 DNA sequence: TGTGCCAGCAGCTACAGGGGTCGGGGCCAAGAGACCCAGTACTTC.

The rearrangement joins TRBV6-4 to TRBJ2-5; D is unresolved. This CDR3 contains 13 residues. The germline V gene has CDR1 MRHNA and CDR2 SNTAGT. The V end was cut by 3 bases, the J end by 1 base, with 6 bases between. CDR3 coding DNA: TGTGCCAGCAGTGAGGCAGCCCAAGAGACCCAGTACTTC. Its protein product is CASSEAAQETQYF.

This clone was picked up one time. The chain links TRBV6-2 or TRBV6-3 to TRBJ1-5, with D possibly matching TRBD1 (5 bases). This CDR3 contains 16 residues. The germline V gene has CDR1 MNHEY and CDR2 SVGEGT. The V end was cut by 5 bases, the J end by 0 bases, with 14 bases between. The CDR3 sequence: CASSQPYGGSNQPQHF. DNA of the CDR3: TGTGCCAGCAGTCAACCGTATGGGGGTAGCAATCAGCCCCAGCATTTT.

The V call is TRBV6-2 or TRBV6-3, the J call TRBJ2-1, with 8 bases lining up with TRBD2. Germline trimming cut 0 bases from V and 10 bases from J; bases unmatched to any gene: 11. CDR1 is MNHEY and CDR2 is SVGEGT in the germline V gene. This CDR3 contains 16 residues. The CDR3 DNA follows: TGTGCCAGCAGTTACTCGCCCGCCTGGCGCGGGGGGGAGCAGTTCTTC. Protein sequence: CASSYSPAWRGGEQFF.

The chain links TRBV5-1 to TRBJ1-2, with TRBD1 matching 11 bases. The J segment lost 4 bases and the V segment lost 4 bases, leaving 12 bases of the junction unmatched. This CDR3 is built from 17 residues. Germline V CDR1 and CDR2: SGHRS, YFSETQ. The CDR3 region is CASSDGQGAITLYGYTF. CDR3 nucleotides: TGCGCCAGCAGCGATGGACAGGGGGCCATTACCCTCTATGGCTACACCTTC.

The table lists this clone with a few counts. The chain has TRBV5-1 and TRBJ1-3; 8 bases fit TRBD1. J gave up 4 bases and V 4 bases, and 4 bases lay outside the gene matches. Per germline, CDR1 SGHRS and CDR2 YFSETQ. This CDR3 is built from 14 residues. The DNA for the CDR3 is TGCGCCAGCAGCCCTACAGGGGGAGGAAACACCATATATTTT. This translates into CASSPTGGGNTIYF.

The V gene is TRBV19, the J gene TRBJ1-5; the D gene is possibly TRBD1 (6 bases). Trimming took 6 bases from V and 1 from J, leaving 10 bases between them. Germline V lookup: CDR1 LNHDA, CDR2 SQIVND (reference sequence). The CDR3 totals 14 residues. The CDR3 nucleotides are TGTGCCAGTAGGGTTACAGGGAGCAATCAGCCCCAGCATTTT. It translates to CASRVTGSNQPQHF.